The clone carrying this T cell receptor beta chain was observed a few times. Antigen specificity is unknown. These data are taken from a study of response to subunit inactivated influenza vaccine. Study-wide points: Few additional T cells are recruited per seasonal influenza vaccination, authors suggested.

TCRdb passed the RT-PCR reads through MiXCR, listing each CDR3 protein once. The sample lists about 520,000 distinct CDR3 sequences, roughly 23% seen once, with around 2% in the top ten. The trim removed 4 bases at V and 7 bases at J, leaving 12 bases unmatched. Germline CDR1 and CDR2: SGHVS and FQNEAQ. The CDR3 extends over 16 amino acids. The source of this sequence is a man aged 45-65 years who received an inactivated influenza vaccine. Sequences were derived from CD4+ T cells sorted from PBMCs, sampled less than 6 days after vaccination. This chain joins TRBV7-8 and TRBJ1-4; the match to TRBD1 covers 7 bases. This chain's CDR3 is CASSSNRGGRSEKLFF. As DNA, the CDR3 is TGTGCCAGCAGCTCAAACCGAGGGGGCAGAAGTGAAAAACTGTTTTTT.